Following are 11 T cell receptor beta chains from one sample sequenced in a study of long-term antiretroviral therapy in people with HIV. Runs used v3.0 of the immunoSEQ assay and were done at survey level. Clones were read by immunoSEQ multiplex PCR, and TCRdb kept only the in-frame ones, dropping some. The data hold some 25,000 clones, with 86% observed a single time. Sequences were derived from unsorted PBMCs, sampled 1.9 years after starting antiretroviral therapy. Source of these receptors: a woman in her twenties or thirties with HIV.

This chain uses TRBV6-5 with TRBJ1-1; 11 bases align to TRBD1. The length of the CDR3 is 14 residues. V gave up 0 bases and J gave up 7 bases; unmatched junction bases: 1. Germline-derived CDR1 and CDR2 are MNHEY and SVGAGI. CDR3 amino acids: CASSYSGTGGEAFF. The CDR3, as DNA: TGTGCCAGCAGTTACTCGGGGACAGGGGGTGAAGCTTTCTTT.

This chain joins TRBV5-1 and TRBJ1-5; D unclear. The CDR3 loop spans 15 amino acids. In germline, CDR1 is SGHRS, CDR2 YFSETQ. The ends were cut back, 2 bases at V and 5 bases at J, with 14 bases in the middle. CDR3 loop: CASSFGPTQDQPQHF. CDR3 DNA sequence: TGCGCCAGCAGCTTTGGGCCGACCCAGGATCAGCCCCAGCATTTT.

The chain joins TRBV18 to TRBJ2-3; D unresolved. Trimming cost V 6 bases and J 2 bases, with 6 bases left between them. Germline CDR1 KGHSH, CDR2 LQKENI. This CDR3 is 12 amino acids long. CDR3 residues: CASSQTTDTQYF. CDR3 DNA: TGTGCCAGCTCCCAGACCACAGATACGCAGTATTTT.

This sequence joins TRBV7-2 and TRBJ1-5; tentative D call: TRBD1 (5 bases). CDR3 length: 14 residues. Germline V gives CDR1 SGHTA, CDR2 FQGNSA. Trimming stripped 2 bases from V and 6 bases from J, with 11 bases between. CDR3 sequence (DNA): TGTGCCAGCAGCTTAAAAGGGGACGGTCAGCCCCAGCATTTT. Amino acids: CASSLKGDGQPQHF.

This chain uses TRBV9 with TRBJ1-4, with D tentatively TRBD1 (6 bases). Germline V gene lookup returns CDR1 SGDLS and CDR2 YYNGEE. Between the trimmed V and J ends, which lost 3 bases and 0 bases, there was a span of 9 bases. The CDR3 spans 15 residues. In DNA form, the CDR3 reads TGTGCCAGCAGCGCGGAGGGGGCAACTAATGAAAAACTGTTTTTT. Translating it yields CASSAEGATNEKLFF.

This clone was seen a handful of times. This sequence joins TRBV29-1 and TRBJ1-1; 7 bases agree with TRBD1. This CDR3 contains 13 residues. Germline V CDR1 and CDR2: SQVTM, ANQGSEA. V dropped 4 bases and J dropped 1; count of bases not matched to a gene: 3. CDR3 residues: CSVGGTENTEAFF. In nucleotides, the CDR3 is TGCAGCGTTGGCGGGACAGAGAACACTGAAGCTTTCTTT.

The chain's CDR3 is CASSFILSATGELFF. The DNA of the CDR3 is TGCGCCAGCAGCTTTATACTATCAGCCACCGGGGAGCTGTTTTTT. The chain employs TRBV5-1 and TRBJ2-2; no firm D call. Per the germline V gene, CDR1 is SGHRS and CDR2 is YFSETQ. CDR3 length: 15 residues. Deletions cut 2 bases from V and 4 bases from J, with 12 bases between.

The sample holds one count of this clone. The V gene is TRBV18, the J gene TRBJ2-7; 7 positions match TRBD1. With V trimmed by 3 bases and J by 3 bases, 5 bases remained unmatched. The CDR3 consists of 14 residues. In germline, CDR1 is KGHSH, CDR2 LQKENI. CDR3 sequence: CASSPPDRVYEQYV. CDR3 bases: TGTGCCAGCTCACCTCCCGACAGGGTCTACGAGCAGTACGTC.

The chain couples TRBV18 to TRBJ1-1; 7 bases line up with TRBD1. V shed 3 bases, J shed 0 bases, and the junction held 1 base outside the gene matches. Germline values: CDR1 KGHSH, CDR2 LQKENI. This CDR3 is 14 amino acids long. CDR3 nucleotides: TGTGCCAGCTCACCTGACAGGGTGAACACTGAAGCTTTCTTT. Protein sequence: CASSPDRVNTEAFF. Filled out from reference TRBV18 and TRBJ1-1, the complete variable domain reads NAGVMQNPRHLVRRRGQEARLRCSPMKGHSHVYWYRQLPEEGLKFMVYLQKENIIDESGMPKERFSAEFPKEGPSILRIQQVVRGDSAAYFCASSPDRVNTEAFFGQGTRLTVV.

V is TRBV5-1 and J is TRBJ2-1; 7 bases fit TRBD1. The CDR3 loop spans 13 amino acids. The V and J ends lost 0 bases and 6 bases, in that order; junction bases with no gene match: 0. Germline V gene sequence: CDR1 SGHRS, CDR2 YFSETQ. CDR3 in amino acids: CASSLGQGNEQFF. In nucleotides, the CDR3 is TGCGCCAGCAGCTTGGGACAGGGCAATGAGCAGTTCTTC.

The rearrangement joins TRBV2 to TRBJ1-5; D unresolved. Trimming removed 0 bases at V and 1 base at J, with 7 bases between. The germline V gene encodes CDR1 SNHLY and CDR2 FYNNEI. This CDR3 comprises 15 residues. This chain's CDR3 is CASSEAGGSNQPQHF. The CDR3 bases are TGTGCCAGCAGTGAAGCTGGCGGGAGCAATCAGCCCCAGCATTTT.